One sample yielded the 5 T cell receptor beta chains listed below, sequenced in a study of blood T cell repertoires in COVID-19. Clones were read by immunoSEQ multiplex PCR, and TCRdb kept only the in-frame ones, dropping some. The sample shows about 250,000 clones, roughly 80% of them seen only once. Sequencing was done on a sample of peripheral blood. The source of these receptors is a man at least 80 years old with acute or convalescent COVID-19.

This clone was detected ten times or more. V usage is TRBV12-5 and J usage is TRBJ1-6; 10 bases map to TRBD1. Germline V gives CDR1 LGHNT, CDR2 FRNRAP. J gave up 8 bases and V 1 base, and 2 bases lay outside the gene matches. CDR3 length: 15 amino acids. CDR3 sequence (DNA): TGTGCTAGTGGTTTGGGACAGGGGGCTGATTCACCCCTCCACTTT. Translation: CASGLGQGADSPLHF.

The chain recombines TRBV27 with TRBJ2-2, with D maybe TRBD1 (5 bases). This CDR3 is 14 amino acids long. Germline V CDR1 and CDR2: MNHEY, SMNVEV (reference sequence). Trimming shortened V by 0 bases and J by 6 bases, and 8 bases separated the two germline ends. The CDR3 DNA reads as TGTGCCAGCAGTTTATCCAGGGTCCCCGGGGAGCTGTTTTTT. This codes for CASSLSRVPGELFF.

The genes are TRBV6-4 and TRBJ1-1, with D possibly matching TRBD1 (5 bases). Trimming pared 3 bases from V and 8 bases from J, leaving 13 bases between. The CDR3 has 13 amino acids. The V gene's germline CDR1 is MRHNA and CDR2 SNTAGT. CDR3 in DNA: TGTGCCAGCAGTGAGGGGCAGCCAGCAGAAGCTTTCTTT. Translating gives CASSEGQPAEAFF.

V is TRBV5-1 and J is TRBJ1-5, with 8 bases lining up with TRBD1. Per germline, CDR1 SGHRS and CDR2 YFSETQ. V was pared by 4 bases and J by 1 base, with 13 bases of the junction left unmatched. The CDR3 has 18 residues. CDR3 DNA: TGCGCCAGCAGCCCACTACCTCAGGGGGCCGGCAGCAATCAGCCCCAGCATTTT. Translation: CASSPLPQGAGSNQPQHF. The variable domain in full, completed from reference TRBV5-1 and TRBJ1-5, reads KAGVTQTPRYLIKTRGQQVTLSCSPISGHRSVSWYQQTPGQGLQFLFEYFSETQRNKGNFPGRFSGRQFSNSRSEMNVSTLELGDSALYLCASSPLPQGAGSNQPQHFGDGTRLSIL.

The CDR3 nucleotides are TGTGCCAGCAGTTGGACAGGGGTAAATCAGCCCCAGCATTTT. Translation: CASSWTGVNQPQHF. The J gene is TRBJ1-5, the V gene TRBV28; the match to TRBD1 covers 9 bases. V trimming: 4 bases; J trimming: 4 bases; junction bases outside the gene matches: 2. The CDR3 covers 14 residues. CDR1 is MDHEN and CDR2 is SYDVKM in the germline V gene. The full variable domain, rest sourced from reference TRBV28 and TRBJ1-5, is DVKVTQSSRYLVKRTGEKVFLECVQDMDHENMFWYRQDPGLGLRLIYFSYDVKMKEKGDIPEGYSVSREKKERFSLILESASTNQTSMYLCASSWTGVNQPQHFGDGTRLSIL.